Listed below are T cell receptor beta chains from one sample, sequenced in a study of OX40 agonist ivuxolimab in advanced cancers. Data came from immunoSEQ multiplex PCR; TCRdb stores just in-frame clones and leaves some out. The top ten clones hold 0.69% of a sample with around 50,000 clones, 75% to 90% of them seen once. The sequenced sample was CD4+ or CD8+ T cells sorted from blood, obtained in a trial of the OX40 agonist ivuxolimab. Every receptor here comes from an adult with an advanced solid tumor such as melanoma, head and neck, liver or kidney cancer. The CDR3 runs from the conserved cysteine through the conserved F or W. Size tells how often a clone was seen (once, few, many) or the class of an expanded clone, and some rows leave it out.

size: -; V: TRBV5-1; CDR3: CASSLASGGPTDTQYF
size: medium-sized; V: TRBV5-1; CDR3: CASSPGQGLGSYNSPLHF
size: -; V: TRBV5-6; CDR3: CASSPLRDRELNTIYF
size: once; V: TRBV7-6; CDR3: CASSPRDSPNSPLHF
size: once; V: TRBV19; CDR3: CASSIQGGRGHSGANVLTF
size: -; V: TRBV6-6; CDR3: CASSYAQRGNNEQFF
size: -; V: TRBV19; CDR3: CASRTTADSNQPQHF
size: few; V: TRBV2; CDR3: CASSEVNNNQPQHF
size: once; V: TRBV29-1; CDR3: CSARGGRGNEQFF
size: -; V: TRBV19; CDR3: CASSAGRYNEQFF
size: -; V: TRBV28; CDR3: CASSSGDVNYGYTF
size: -; V: TRBV11-2; CDR3: CASSSLGGQGFTSYEQYF
size: -; V: TRBV19; CDR3: CASSTQGSNYGYTF
size: -; V: TRBV5-1; CDR3: CASSSGGGSEAFF
size: -; V: TRBV6-5; CDR3: CASSSKGLGELFF
size: -; V: TRBV7-9; CDR3: CASSLAAGFMNTEAFF
size: -; V: TRBV25-1; CDR3: CASRPWTDQHTGELFF